This paragraph covers one T cell receptor beta chain sequence. Clones were sequenced by immunoSEQ multiplex PCR, and TCRdb holds only the in-frame ones, with some missing. There are about 67,000 clones in the sample; about 90% occur only once, and under 3% lies in the top ten. The data derive from a study of control samples from healthy donors and cancer patients. The receptor was derived from a woman between 50 and 59 years old with head and neck cancer. Sequencing used PBMCs.

CDR3 in amino acids: CATSDLTGEHNEQFF. The CDR3 bases are TGTGCCACCAGTGATCTGACAGGGGAGCACAATGAGCAGTTCTTC. The chain has TRBV24-1 and TRBJ2-1; 8 nucleotides align to TRBD1. Trimming took 3 bases from V and 5 from J; bases not matched to a gene: 5. The CDR3 spans 15 residues. Germline CDR1 is KGHDR and CDR2 is SFDVKD.